Detailed here is one T cell receptor beta chain. Sequencing was performed with immunoSEQ multiplex PCR; in TCRdb, only in-frame clones are kept and a portion is missing. The table shows some 240,000 clones, with approximately 90% occurring only once. The CDR3 runs to 15 residues. Per the germline V gene, CDR1 is SGHVS and CDR2 is FQNEAQ. V trimming: 5 bases; J trimming: 0 bases; junction bases outside the gene matches: 6. The data are from a study of blood T cell repertoires in COVID-19. This TCR was sampled from a man aged 55 to 70 with COVID-19, enrolled during active disease. The specimen was peripheral blood. The chain uses TRBV7-8 and TRBJ2-7; TRBD2 agrees at 8 bases. Written as DNA, the CDR3 is TGTGCCAGCAGCCAATATAGCGGGACCTCCTACGAGCAGTACTTC. As protein: CASSQYSGTSYEQYF.